The present T cell receptor beta chain was sequenced within a study of beta chain features in type 1 diabetes. The CDR3 loop spans 16 amino acids. Germline V gives CDR1 LGHNA, CDR2 YNFKEQ. V shed 3 bases and J 6 bases; nucleotides not matched to a gene: 11. Regarding this clone: Its antigen is not identified.

Regarding the study as a whole: Researchers report that Type 1 diabetes patients had moderately but significantly shorter TCRB CDR3s across all four CD4+ subsets. Cells with high TCR expression could be over-represented when cDNA is sequenced.

Each of the CD4+ naive, central memory, regulatory and stem cell-like memory populations was sorted via CD45RO/CCR7/CD25/CD127/CD95/CD27. Once sorted, every population was more than 98% pure. The whole isolated RNA underwent reverse transcription, so sequencing captured expressed TCRB transcripts. Data came from immunoSEQ multiplex PCR; TCRdb stores just in-frame clones and leaves some out. This table holds about 160,000 clones, approximately 10% found once. The chain combines TRBV4-2 with TRBJ2-3; TRBD2 aligns across 8 bases. The sequenced sample consisted of central memory CD4+ T cells from blood. The clonotype originates from a woman aged 30 to 39 with type 1 diabetes. CDR3 DNA: TGTGCCAGCAGCCAGGAGGGTAGCGGGACCTCGGATACGCAGTATTTT. Its translation: CASSQEGSGTSDTQYF.